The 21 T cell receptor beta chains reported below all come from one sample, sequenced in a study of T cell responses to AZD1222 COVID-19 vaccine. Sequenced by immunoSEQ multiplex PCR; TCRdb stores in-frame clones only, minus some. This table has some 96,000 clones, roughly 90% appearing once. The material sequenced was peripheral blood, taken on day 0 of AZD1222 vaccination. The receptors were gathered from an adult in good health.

Here the CDR3 DNA reads TGCGCCAGCAGACTTTCTCGCCACTGGGGACAGGACTCCTACAATGAGCAGTTCTTC. Protein product: CASRLSRHWGQDSYNEQFF. This rearrangement joins TRBV5-1 to TRBJ2-1; 8 nucleotides agree with TRBD1. The germline V gene has CDR1 SGHRS and CDR2 YFSETQ. J gave up 0 bases and V 5 bases, and 16 bases lay outside the gene matches. CDR3 length: 19 amino acids.

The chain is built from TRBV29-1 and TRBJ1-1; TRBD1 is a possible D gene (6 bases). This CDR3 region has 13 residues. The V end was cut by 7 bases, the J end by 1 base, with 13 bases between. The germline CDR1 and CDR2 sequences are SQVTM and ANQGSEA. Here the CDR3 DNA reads TGCAGCGCGGGGGGGGCGGGGAACACTGAAGCTTTCTTT. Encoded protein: CSAGGAGNTEAFF.

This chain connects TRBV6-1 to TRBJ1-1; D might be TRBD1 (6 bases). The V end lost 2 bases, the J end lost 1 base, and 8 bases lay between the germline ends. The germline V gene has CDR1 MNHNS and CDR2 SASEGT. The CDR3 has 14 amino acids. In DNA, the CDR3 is TGTGCCAGCAGTGAACAGGGGAGGAACACTGAAGCTTTCTTT. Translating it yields CASSEQGRNTEAFF.

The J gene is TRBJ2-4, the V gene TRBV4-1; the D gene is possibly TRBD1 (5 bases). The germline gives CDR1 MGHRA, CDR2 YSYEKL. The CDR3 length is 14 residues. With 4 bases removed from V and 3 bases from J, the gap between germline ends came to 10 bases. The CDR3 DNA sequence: TGCGCCAGCAGCCCAGGGTTCGACAAAAACATTCAGTACTTC. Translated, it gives CASSPGFDKNIQYF.

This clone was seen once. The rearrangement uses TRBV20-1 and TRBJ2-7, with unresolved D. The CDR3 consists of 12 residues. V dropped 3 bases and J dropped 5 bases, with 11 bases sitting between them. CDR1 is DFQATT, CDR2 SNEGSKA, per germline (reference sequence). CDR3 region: CSASTGLDEQYF. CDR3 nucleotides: TGCAGTGCTAGTACGGGCTTGGACGAGCAGTACTTC.

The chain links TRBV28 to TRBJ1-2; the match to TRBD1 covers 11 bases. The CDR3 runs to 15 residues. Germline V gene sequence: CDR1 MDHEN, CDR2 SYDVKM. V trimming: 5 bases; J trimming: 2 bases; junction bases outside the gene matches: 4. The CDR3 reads CASSPGDRGNYGYTF. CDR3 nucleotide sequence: TGTGCCAGCAGTCCAGGGGACAGGGGGAACTATGGCTACACCTTC.

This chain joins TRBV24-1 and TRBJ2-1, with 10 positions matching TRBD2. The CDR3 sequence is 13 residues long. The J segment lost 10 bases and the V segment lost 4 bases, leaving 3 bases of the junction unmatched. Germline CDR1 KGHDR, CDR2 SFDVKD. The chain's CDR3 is CATSEQTSGEQFF. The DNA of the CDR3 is TGTGCCACCAGTGAACAGACTAGCGGGGAGCAGTTCTTC.

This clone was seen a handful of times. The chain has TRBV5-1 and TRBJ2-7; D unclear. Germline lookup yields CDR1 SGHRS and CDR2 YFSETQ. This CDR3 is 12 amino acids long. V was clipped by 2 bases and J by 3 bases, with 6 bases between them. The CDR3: CASSLGYYEQYF. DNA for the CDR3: TGCGCCAGCAGCTTAGGCTACTACGAGCAGTACTTC.

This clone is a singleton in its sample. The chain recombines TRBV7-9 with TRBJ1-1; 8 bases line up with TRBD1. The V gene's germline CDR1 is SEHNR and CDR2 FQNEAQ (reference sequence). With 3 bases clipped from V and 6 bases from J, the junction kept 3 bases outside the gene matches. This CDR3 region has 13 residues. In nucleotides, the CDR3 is TGTGCCAGCAGCTTTTCAGGGGGCTCTGAAGCTTTCTTT. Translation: CASSFSGGSEAFF.

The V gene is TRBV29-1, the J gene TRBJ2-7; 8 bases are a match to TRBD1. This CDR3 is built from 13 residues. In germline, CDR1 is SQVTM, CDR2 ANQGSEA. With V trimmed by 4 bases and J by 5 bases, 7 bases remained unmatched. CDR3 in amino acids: CSVARQGSHEQYF. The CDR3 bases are TGCAGCGTTGCCCGACAGGGGTCTCACGAGCAGTACTTC.

CDR3 loop: CASSLAPTGLNYGYTF. CDR3 nucleotides: TGTGCCAGCAGCTTAGCCCCGACAGGACTTAACTATGGCTACACCTTC. The chain has TRBV7-2 and TRBJ1-2; a possible D gene is TRBD1 (6 bases). This CDR3 spans 16 amino acids. Germline CDR1 and CDR2: SGHTA and FQGNSA. The V gene lost 0 bases and the J gene lost 1 base, with 12 bases spanning the gap.

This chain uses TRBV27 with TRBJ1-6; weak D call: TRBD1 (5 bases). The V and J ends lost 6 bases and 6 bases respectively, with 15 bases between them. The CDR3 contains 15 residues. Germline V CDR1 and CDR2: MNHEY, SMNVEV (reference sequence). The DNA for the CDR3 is TGTGCCAGCAGGACATTGGGGGGGGGTAATTCACCCCTCCACTTT. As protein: CASRTLGGGNSPLHF.

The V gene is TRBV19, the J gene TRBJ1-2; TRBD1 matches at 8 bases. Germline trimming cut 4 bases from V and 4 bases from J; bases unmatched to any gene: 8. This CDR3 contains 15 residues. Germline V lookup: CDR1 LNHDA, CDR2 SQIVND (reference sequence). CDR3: CASSSGQGRVYGYTF. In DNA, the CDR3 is TGTGCCAGTAGTAGTGGACAGGGCCGTGTCTATGGCTACACCTTC.

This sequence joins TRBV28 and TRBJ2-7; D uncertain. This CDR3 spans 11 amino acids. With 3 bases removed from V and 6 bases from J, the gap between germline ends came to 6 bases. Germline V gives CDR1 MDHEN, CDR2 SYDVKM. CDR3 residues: CASSFLSEQYF. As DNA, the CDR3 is TGTGCCAGCAGTTTCCTCAGCGAGCAGTACTTC.

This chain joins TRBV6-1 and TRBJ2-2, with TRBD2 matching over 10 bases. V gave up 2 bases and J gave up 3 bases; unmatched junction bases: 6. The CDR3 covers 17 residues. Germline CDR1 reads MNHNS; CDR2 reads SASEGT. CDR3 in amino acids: CASSELASGSYTGELFF. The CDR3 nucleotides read TGTGCCAGCAGTGAACTAGCTAGCGGGAGTTACACCGGGGAGCTGTTTTTT.

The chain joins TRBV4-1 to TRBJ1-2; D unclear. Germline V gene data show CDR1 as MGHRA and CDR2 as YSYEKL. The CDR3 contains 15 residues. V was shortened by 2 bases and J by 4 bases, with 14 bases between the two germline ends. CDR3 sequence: CASSQHGGSGYGYTF. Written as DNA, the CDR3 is TGCGCCAGCAGCCAACACGGAGGCTCCGGCTATGGCTACACCTTC.

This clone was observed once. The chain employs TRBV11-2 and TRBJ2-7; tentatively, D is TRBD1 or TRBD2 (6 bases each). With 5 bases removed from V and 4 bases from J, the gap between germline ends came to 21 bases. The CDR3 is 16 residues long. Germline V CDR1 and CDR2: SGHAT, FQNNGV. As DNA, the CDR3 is TGTGCCAGCAGCCCCCGGAGGGTCCCCAGGGGATACGAGCAGTACTTC. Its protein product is CASSPRRVPRGYEQYF.

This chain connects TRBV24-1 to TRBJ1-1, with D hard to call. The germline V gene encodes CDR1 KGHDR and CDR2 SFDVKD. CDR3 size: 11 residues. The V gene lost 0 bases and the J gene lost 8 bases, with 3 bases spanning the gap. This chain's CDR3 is CATSDLVEAFF. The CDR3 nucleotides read TGTGCCACCAGTGATTTGGTCGAAGCTTTCTTT.

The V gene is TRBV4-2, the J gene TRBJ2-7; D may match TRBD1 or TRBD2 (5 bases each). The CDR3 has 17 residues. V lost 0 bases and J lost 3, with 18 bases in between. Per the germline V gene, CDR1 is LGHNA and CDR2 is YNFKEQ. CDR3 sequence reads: CASSQDGALVSGYEQYF. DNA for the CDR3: TGTGCCAGCAGCCAAGACGGGGCGTTGGTATCTGGCTACGAGCAGTACTTC.

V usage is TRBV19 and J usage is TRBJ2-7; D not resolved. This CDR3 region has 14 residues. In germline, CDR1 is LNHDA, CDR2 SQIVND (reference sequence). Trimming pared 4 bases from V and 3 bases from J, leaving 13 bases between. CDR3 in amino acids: CASSTSPESYEQYF. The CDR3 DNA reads TGTGCCAGTAGTACATCCCCAGAGAGCTACGAGCAGTACTTC.

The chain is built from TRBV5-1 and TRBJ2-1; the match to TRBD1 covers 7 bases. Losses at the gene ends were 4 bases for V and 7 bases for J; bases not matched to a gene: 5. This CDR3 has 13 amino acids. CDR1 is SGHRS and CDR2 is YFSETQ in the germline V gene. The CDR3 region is CASSLVQGNEQFF. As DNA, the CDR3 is TGCGCCAGCAGCCTCGTACAGGGGAATGAGCAGTTCTTC.